This TCR beta chain emerged from a study of spatial heterogeneity in lung cancer. Points from the study as a whole: For tumor T cells, estimated coverage reached only roughly 7% (alpha) and around 13% (beta). The study found that expanded intratumoral alpha and beta TCR counts tracked tumor mutation counts. Ubiquitous and regional nonsynonymous mutation counts were tracked by ubiquitous and regional expanded TCR counts, respectively.

The CDR3 has 12 amino acids. TCRdb itself ran the 5' RACE reads through MiXCR, one entry per CDR3 protein. The sample contains around 9,000 distinct CDR3 sequences, 4.5% of which appear only once. The time point denotes: sample taken at primary tumor resection. Researchers sequenced whole RNA taken from tumor, nontumor lung or frozen PBMC without sorting. This clonotype has ten or more counts. Its target is not known. With a much larger clone just one base away, this may be a read error. This chain uses TRBV12-3 or TRBV12-4 with TRBJ1-2; D ambiguous. The specimen comprised lung tumor tissue, sampled at surgery. The clonotype was recovered from a female donor with early-stage non-small cell lung cancer. CDR3 amino acids: CASSLGVNGYNF. CDR3 in DNA: TGTGCCAGCAGTTTAGGGGTTAATGGCTACAACTTC.